Reported below is one T cell receptor (beta chain). This entry is derived from a study of blood T cell repertoires in COVID-19. About the research overall: The United States, Italy and Spain provided the acute and convalescent COVID-19 samples.

Participants, about 18 to 90 years old, spanned about 26 US areas. In germline, CDR1 is MRHNA, CDR2 SNTAGT. Unmatched junction bases numbered 11, after V lost 7 bases and J lost 5 bases. The CDR3 sequence is 15 residues long. In the authors' workflow: Scientists estimated how many nucleated cells there were by amplifying reference gene primers. The repertoire was sequenced with immunoSEQ multiplex PCR; TCRdb's copy has only in-frame clones and lacks some. V and J calls and clone size are as listed in that table; D and trimming were resolved from the DNA. In the table there are about 220,000 clones, 83% of which are singletons.

This rearrangement joins TRBV6-4 to TRBJ2-7, with 10 positions matching TRBD1. The sequence derives from a woman aged 40-49 years who had been exposed to COVID-19. Sequencing was done on a sample of PBMCs or T cells enriched from blood (not recorded which). The CDR3 nucleotides are TGTGCCAGCAATAGGATTGGACAGGGGGAGAACGAGCAGTACTTC. Its translation is CASNRIGQGENEQYF.